This entry lists 32 T cell receptor beta chains sequenced from one sample in a study of human T cells and chemical hapten exposure. One entry per CDR3 protein, called by TCRdb with MiXCR from the RACE reads. The sample consists of 300,000 to 450,000 distinct CDR3 sequences, approximately 5.1% of them appearing once. The time point denotes: pre-sensitization, week 0. Sample treatment: therapeutic diphenylcyclopropenone sensitization with weekly scalp DPC. This sample comprised whole blood, obtained in connection with sensitization to the hapten diphenylcyclopropenone (DPC). These receptors were collected from a woman between 45 and 65 years old with alopecia areata. Some clones in this sample may be carry-over from other donors' samples.

This clonotype occurred many times. The gene calls are TRBV20-1 and TRBJ2-7; the D is unclear. CDR1 is DFQATT and CDR2 is SNEGSKA in the germline V gene (reference sequence). The V and J ends lost 5 bases and 6 bases respectively, with 14 bases between them. This CDR3 comprises 12 residues. This CDR3 reads CSARTSQSEQYF. For the CDR3, the DNA is TGCAGTGCTCGGACGTCGCAGAGCGAGCAGTACTTC.

This clonotype was counted many times. This chain links TRBV29-1 with TRBJ2-3; 7 bases map to TRBD1. The V gene's germline CDR1 is SQVTM and CDR2 ANQGSEA. The CDR3 is 14 amino acids. Trimming at V came to 8 bases and at J to 0 bases, leaving 8 bases not matched to a gene. CDR3 protein: CSSKKGQSTDTQYF. The DNA of the CDR3 is TGCAGCTCCAAAAAGGGACAGAGCACAGATACGCAGTATTTT.

On this clonotype: A much larger clone lies a single base off, so this may be a read error. The chain employs TRBV30 and TRBJ2-7, with D possibly being TRBD2 (5 bases). CDR1 is GTSNPN, CDR2 SVGIG, per germline (reference sequence). The CDR3 has 14 residues. Deletions cut 0 bases from V and 3 bases from J, with 12 bases between. The CDR3 loop reads CAWSVGWEIYEQYF. The CDR3 DNA reads TGTGCCTGGAGTGTCGGATGGGAGATCTACGAGCAGTACTTC.

The gene calls are TRBV7-8 and TRBJ2-3; TRBD1 agrees at 7 bases. The CDR3 runs 17 residues. Unmatched junction bases numbered 12, after V lost 2 bases and J lost 4 bases. CDR1 and CDR2 (germline): SGHVS, FQNEAQ. CDR3 region: CASSLRPRGLWADTQYF. The CDR3 DNA follows: TGTGCCAGCAGCTTACGTCCTAGGGGGCTTTGGGCAGATACGCAGTATTTT.

In this sample, this clonotype turned up a few times. The chain carries TRBV7-9 and TRBJ1-5; 7 bases fit TRBD1. The CDR3 spans 15 residues. Germline V gene lookup returns CDR1 SEHNR and CDR2 FQNEAQ (reference sequence). With 4 bases clipped from V and 3 bases from J, the junction kept 6 bases outside the gene matches. The CDR3 sequence: CASSSWGQTNQPQHF. Here the CDR3 DNA reads TGTGCCAGCAGCTCATGGGGACAGACCAATCAGCCCCAGCATTTT.

This rearrangement joins TRBV28 to TRBJ2-7; 10 nucleotides align to TRBD1. Losses at the gene ends were 6 bases for V and 3 bases for J; bases not matched to a gene: 11. This CDR3 comprises 16 residues. The germline CDR1 and CDR2 sequences are MDHEN and SYDVKM. CDR3 loop: CASSRPSRTGGYEQYF. The CDR3 nucleotides are TGTGCCAGCAGCCGACCCTCGAGGACAGGGGGCTACGAGCAGTACTTC. Complete variable domain (other parts from reference TRBV28 and TRBJ2-7): DVKVTQSSRYLVKRTGEKVFLECVQDMDHENMFWYRQDPGLGLRLIYFSYDVKMKEKGDIPEGYSVSREKKERFSLILESASTNQTSMYLCASSRPSRTGGYEQYFGPGTRLTVT.

At least ten counts were recorded for this clonotype. The chain links TRBV28 to TRBJ1-5; D is perhaps TRBD1 (5 bases). The CDR3 length is 16 residues. CDR1 is MDHEN and CDR2 is SYDVKM in the germline V gene. Trimming took 5 bases from V and 7 from J, leaving 21 bases between them. CDR3: CASSRIRQSVTQPQHF. As DNA, the CDR3 is TGTGCCAGCAGTCGTATTCGACAGTCGGTCACGCAGCCCCAGCATTTT. Full variable domain (missing parts from reference TRBV28 and TRBJ1-5): DVKVTQSSRYLVKRTGEKVFLECVQDMDHENMFWYRQDPGLGLRLIYFSYDVKMKEKGDIPEGYSVSREKKERFSLILESASTNQTSMYLCASSRIRQSVTQPQHFGDGTRLSIL.

This clonotype was counted at least ten times. The V gene is TRBV7-9, the J gene TRBJ1-1; D uncertain. V was shortened by 5 bases and J by 4 bases, with 11 bases between the two germline ends. Germline CDR1 reads SEHNR; CDR2 reads FQNEAQ (reference sequence). This CDR3 has 13 residues. The CDR3 spells CASSARLGTEAFF. CDR3 nucleotide sequence: TGTGCCAGCAGCGCCCGACTGGGCACTGAAGCTTTCTTT.

This clonotype was recorded many times. The gene calls are TRBV12-3 or TRBV12-4 and TRBJ1-1; D is undetermined. Trimming removed 3 bases from V and 3 bases from J, with 5 bases in between. The CDR3 is made up of 12 amino acids. The CDR3 DNA sequence: TGTGCCAGCAGTTTTGGGGACACTGAAGCTTTCTTT. This sequence encodes CASSFGDTEAFF.

This clonotype was picked up many times. This chain connects TRBV20-1 to TRBJ2-1, with 14 bases matching TRBD2. V was pared by 2 bases and J by 8 bases, with 5 bases of the junction left unmatched. The CDR3 sequence is 15 residues long. The V gene's germline CDR1 is DFQATT and CDR2 SNEGSKA (reference sequence). CDR3 sequence: CSARIPGLAGDEQFF. In nucleotides, the CDR3 is TGCAGTGCTAGAATCCCGGGACTAGCGGGAGATGAGCAGTTCTTC.

This clonotype was counted many times. This sequence joins TRBV4-1 and TRBJ2-3; 11 nucleotides line up with TRBD2. This CDR3 spans 19 amino acids. CDR1 and CDR2 (germline): MGHRA, YSYEKL. Trimming at V came to 4 bases and at J to 3 bases, leaving 15 bases not matched to a gene. CDR3 sequence: CASSPPGVAGGLGTDTQYF. CDR3 in DNA: TGCGCCAGCAGCCCGCCAGGGGTAGCGGGGGGGCTGGGGACAGATACGCAGTATTTT.

The CDR3 is CASSSPGVLANVLTF. CDR3 coding DNA: TGTGCCAGCAGCTCCCCAGGAGTGCTGGCCAACGTCCTGACTTTC. The chain carries TRBV5-4 and TRBJ2-6, with D uncertain. Germline-derived CDR1 and CDR2 are SGHNT and YYREEE (reference sequence). V was trimmed by 3 bases and J by 6 bases, leaving 13 bases between them. CDR3 length equals 15 residues. Full variable domain (missing parts from reference TRBV5-4 and TRBJ2-6): ETGVTQSPTHLIKTRGQQVTLRCSSQSGHNTVSWYQQALGQGPQFIFQYYREEENGRGNFPPRFSGLQFPNYSSELNVNALELDDSALYLCASSSPGVLANVLTFGAGSRLTVL.

This clonotype was seen repeatedly, ten times or more. The chain links TRBV5-1 to TRBJ2-1, with 12 bases that match TRBD1. The CDR3 totals 16 residues. From germline, CDR1 is SGHRS and CDR2 YFSETQ. After removal of 0 bases from V and 8 bases from J, the junction contained 6 bases not matched to a gene. This CDR3 is CASSLAGQGAMDEQFF. CDR3 sequence (DNA): TGCGCCAGCAGCTTGGCGGGACAGGGGGCTATGGATGAGCAGTTCTTC.

The chain links TRBV20-1 to TRBJ2-2; D is perhaps TRBD2 (7 bases). The CDR3 consists of 18 residues. The V gene lost 1 base and the J gene lost 1 base, with 19 bases spanning the gap. CDR1 and CDR2 from the germline V gene are DFQATT and SNEGSKA (reference sequence). The CDR3 DNA follows: TGCAGTGCTAGAGTGTTCCCGGGGGCTAGCGGGAACACCGGGGAGCTGTTTTTT. Its translation is CSARVFPGASGNTGELFF.

This clonotype was counted ten times or more. The CDR3, as DNA: TGTGCCAGCAGTCTCCCGTTAGAGACCCAGTACTTC. This gives the protein CASSLPLETQYF. This chain joins TRBV6-2 or TRBV6-3 and TRBJ2-5; D remains ambiguous. The CDR3 loop spans 12 amino acids. V lost 5 bases to trimming and J lost 4 bases, with 8 bases between them. CDR1 is MNHEY, CDR2 SVGEGT, per germline.

V and J are TRBV6-8 and TRBJ1-1; 10 bases line up with TRBD1. The CDR3 totals 18 residues. The V gene's germline CDR1 is MNHGY and CDR2 SAAAGT. The J segment lost 0 bases and the V segment lost 5 bases, leaving 12 bases of the junction unmatched. The CDR3 DNA reads as TGTGCCAGCAGTCCACTCGTGGGACAGGGGATGGTGAACACTGAAGCTTTCTTT. Residues: CASSPLVGQGMVNTEAFF.

This clonotype was detected many times. The chain has TRBV28 and TRBJ1-5, with D possibly matching TRBD1 (5 bases). CDR3 length: 15 residues. In germline, CDR1 is MDHEN, CDR2 SYDVKM. Trimming took off 3 bases at V and 2 bases at J, with 11 bases between the two ends. The CDR3 nucleotides read TGTGCCAGCAGTTTTTCGGGGGTAGGCAATCAGCCCCAGCATTTT. The encoded protein is CASSFSGVGNQPQHF.

V gene TRBV28 combines with J gene TRBJ1-4; TRBD1 is a possible D gene (6 bases). There are 14 residues in the CDR3. Germline V gene lookup returns CDR1 MDHEN and CDR2 SYDVKM. V dropped 6 bases and J dropped 8 bases, with 16 bases sitting between them. The CDR3 DNA follows: TGTGCCAGCAGCCTAGGACAGAACTGGGAAAAACTGTTTTTT. It encodes CASSLGQNWEKLFF. Filled out from reference TRBV28 and TRBJ1-4, the complete variable domain reads DVKVTQSSRYLVKRTGEKVFLECVQDMDHENMFWYRQDPGLGLRLIYFSYDVKMKEKGDIPEGYSVSREKKERFSLILESASTNQTSMYLCASSLGQNWEKLFFGSGTQLSVL.

At least ten counts were recorded for this clonotype. The chain has TRBV5-1 and TRBJ2-2; 15 bases align to TRBD2. Germline trimming cut 4 bases from V and 4 bases from J; bases unmatched to any gene: 8. The length of the CDR3 is 18 residues. Germline V gene lookup returns CDR1 SGHRS and CDR2 YFSETQ. CDR3 coding DNA: TGCGCCAGCAGCCCTTGGACTAGCGGGGGGGCGAGCACCGGGGAGCTGTTTTTT. It is translated as CASSPWTSGGASTGELFF.

J is TRBJ2-7 and V is TRBV11-3; D unresolved. There are 11 residues in the CDR3. Trimming removed 5 bases at V and 7 bases at J, with 9 bases between. Germline CDR1 reads SGHNT; CDR2 reads YENEEA. In DNA form, the CDR3 reads TGTGCCAGCAGCGGAGAAGGGGAGCAGTACTTC. This gives the protein CASSGEGEQYF.

In regard to this clonotype: Given a much more abundant clone one base away, this may be a read error. CDR3 sequence (DNA): TGTGCCAGCAGCTTAATTGAGCTCTCCTACGAGCAGTACTTC. Translated, it gives CASSLIELSYEQYF. V usage is TRBV5-5 and J usage is TRBJ2-7; D gene unclear. V dropped 2 bases and J dropped 0 bases, with 9 bases sitting between them. The V gene's germline CDR1 is SGHKS and CDR2 YYEKEE (reference sequence). There are 14 residues in the CDR3.

This clonotype was detected ten times or more. V usage is TRBV14 and J usage is TRBJ2-3, with 10 bases that match TRBD2. CDR1 and CDR2 from the germline V gene are SGHDN and FVKESK. V dropped 6 bases and J dropped 1; count of bases not matched to a gene: 4. The CDR3 has 15 residues. The CDR3 DNA follows: TGTGCCAGCAGTAGCGGGGGGCCCGGCACAGATACGCAGTATTTT. The encoded protein is CASSSGGPGTDTQYF.

This clonotype was picked up many times. The CDR3 spells CASSQTTGENIQYF. The CDR3 DNA follows: TGTGCCAGCAGCCAGACGACAGGGGAAAACATTCAGTACTTC. The chain joins TRBV5-5 to TRBJ2-4; 8 bases match TRBD1. Germline V CDR1 and CDR2: SGHKS, YYEKEE (reference sequence). V trimming: 4 bases; J trimming: 5 bases; junction bases outside the gene matches: 5. The CDR3 contains 14 residues. The whole variable domain, filled in from reference TRBV5-5 and TRBJ2-4, reads DAGVTQSPTHLIKTRGQQVTLRCSPISGHKSVSWYQQVLGQGPQFIFQYYEKEERGRGNFPDRFSARQFPNYSSELNVNALLLGDSALYLCASSQTTGENIQYFGAGTRLSVL.

This clonotype was counted between two and nine times. The chain couples TRBV6-1 to TRBJ1-2; tentatively, D is TRBD1 (5 bases). Per the germline V gene, CDR1 is MNHNS and CDR2 is SASEGT. V was shortened by 4 bases and J by 3 bases, with 6 bases between the two germline ends. This CDR3 is 12 amino acids long. The CDR3: CASSATDYGYTF. In DNA form, the CDR3 reads TGTGCCAGCAGTGCGACAGACTATGGCTACACCTTC.

The chain recombines TRBV12-3 or TRBV12-4 with TRBJ1-6; D possibly corresponds to TRBD1 (5 bases). This CDR3 contains 15 residues. Trimming took off 5 bases at V and 6 bases at J, with 14 bases between the two ends. The CDR3 sequence is CASSPPTGPNSPLHF. CDR3 DNA sequence: TGTGCCAGCAGTCCCCCCACGGGACCTAATTCACCCCTCCACTTT.

The V gene is TRBV13, the J gene TRBJ2-1; unclear D gene. Germline V gives CDR1 PRHDT, CDR2 FYEKMQ (reference sequence). The CDR3 runs to 12 residues. Trimming took off 6 bases at V and 9 bases at J, with 12 bases between the two ends. The CDR3 nucleotides are TGTGCCAGCAGGGGCGGTGTTGGTGAGCAGTTCTTC. Translated: CASRGGVGEQFF.

This clonotype has ten or more counts. V gene TRBV11-2 combines with J gene TRBJ1-1; TRBD1 matches at 9 bases. Looked up from germline, CDR1 is SGHAT and CDR2 is FQNNGV. This CDR3 region has 15 residues. The junction had 4 bases not matched to a gene; V was cut back by 5 bases and J by 0 bases. CDR3 DNA sequence: TGTGCCAGCAGCCTAAGGACAGGGGTGAACACTGAAGCTTTCTTT. As protein: CASSLRTGVNTEAFF.

This clonotype appeared a few times. The J gene is TRBJ2-3, the V gene TRBV2; D call uncertain. This CDR3 is 15 amino acids long. CDR1 is SNHLY and CDR2 is FYNNEI in the germline V gene. The V end lost 3 bases, the J end lost 1 base, and 11 bases lay between the germline ends. CDR3 in amino acids: CASSEVAAGTDTQYF. CDR3 sequence (DNA): TGTGCCAGCAGTGAGGTGGCAGCTGGCACAGATACGCAGTATTTT.

The table lists this clonotype with many counts. The gene calls are TRBV7-2 and TRBJ1-5; 8 nucleotides match TRBD1. V gave up 5 bases and J gave up 5 bases; unmatched junction bases: 8. The CDR3 sequence is 15 residues long. The germline CDR1 and CDR2 sequences are SGHTA and FQGNSA. CDR3: CASSLRQGADQPQHF. The DNA for the CDR3 is TGTGCCAGCAGCCTCCGTCAGGGGGCGGATCAGCCCCAGCATTTT.

This clonotype was observed at least ten times. The rearrangement uses TRBV7-9 and TRBJ1-1; no reliable D call. Germline assignment: CDR1 SEHNR and CDR2 FQNEAQ (reference sequence). Trimming took 8 bases from V and 6 from J, leaving 13 bases between them. The CDR3 has 12 residues. CDR3 sequence: CASAGEPPEAFF. For the CDR3, the DNA is TGTGCCAGCGCCGGGGAACCCCCTGAAGCTTTCTTT.

This clonotype has a count of ten or more. The V call is TRBV20-1, the J call TRBJ1-1, with D perhaps matching TRBD1 (6 bases). Germline-derived CDR1 and CDR2 are DFQATT and SNEGSKA (reference sequence). The CDR3 runs 11 residues. The CDR3 sequence: CSTGTNTEAFF. In DNA form, the CDR3 reads TGCAGCACAGGGACGAACACTGAAGCTTTCTTT.

The rearrangement uses TRBV6-2 or TRBV6-3 and TRBJ1-1; unclear D gene. CDR3 length: 13 residues. CDR1 and CDR2 (germline): MNHEY, SVGEGT. Trimming took 2 bases from V and 8 from J, leaving 12 bases between them. The CDR3 sequence is CASSYPIRSEAFF. CDR3 DNA sequence: TGTGCCAGCAGTTACCCGATTCGATCCGAAGCTTTCTTT.